These 29 T cell receptor beta chains were all obtained from the same sample, sequenced in a study of T-cell memory formation after mild COVID-19 (dated by TCRdb to the early 2020s). Receptor libraries were prepared by 5' RACE. Sequencing instrument: Illumina NovaSeq 6000. The public reads were reprocessed in TCRdb via fastp at Q25 and MiXCR, keeping in-frame beta chains. All rows with the same CDR3 protein become a single entry with the most common DNA and genes. The table for this sample lists approximately 7,700 distinct CDR3 sequences; approximately 31% of them were counted only once. Around 50% of the sample comes from the top ten. Material: PBMCs or a T cell subset sorted from them (not recorded which). Receptors were obtained from an adult woman who had mild COVID-19 (a few samples of this study predate the infection). The sample titles of this study are shuffled in the database, so cell type and time point are left out; the donor was told from shared clones.

This clonotype was counted many times. The chain has TRBV28 and TRBJ2-1, with D tentatively TRBD2 (6 bases). CDR3 size: 15 residues. Trimming took 0 bases from V and 2 from J, leaving 8 bases between them. Per the germline V gene, CDR1 is MDHEN and CDR2 is SYDVKM. This chain's CDR3 is CASSLWRETYNEQFF. The CDR3, as DNA: TGTGCCAGCAGTTTATGGCGGGAAACCTACAATGAGCAGTTCTTC.

This clonotype appeared many times. The chain recombines TRBV24-1 with TRBJ1-5, with 7 bases that match TRBD1. Losses at the gene ends were 1 base for V and 5 bases for J; bases not matched to a gene: 4. The germline V gene encodes CDR1 KGHDR and CDR2 SFDVKD. The CDR3 loop spans 15 amino acids. Here the CDR3 DNA reads TGTGCCACCAGTGATTTCCTCGACAGGGATCAGCCCCAGCATTTT. Translating it yields CATSDFLDRDQPQHF.

This sequence joins TRBV7-6 and TRBJ2-3, with 7 bases that match TRBD2. V shed 1 base, J shed 4 bases, and the junction held 8 bases outside the gene matches. In germline, CDR1 is SGHVS, CDR2 FNYEAQ. The CDR3 runs 16 residues. Written as DNA, the CDR3 is TGTGCCAGCAGCTTAGGAGGTAGCGGGTGGGCAGATACGCAGTATTTT. Translating it yields CASSLGGSGWADTQYF.

This clonotype is medium-sized in the sample. The chain carries TRBV30 and TRBJ2-7; 7 bases map to TRBD1. The V gene's germline CDR1 is GTSNPN and CDR2 SVGIG (reference sequence). After removal of 6 bases from V and 5 bases from J, the junction contained 16 bases not matched to a gene. This CDR3 region has 15 residues. CDR3 region: CACKVLDRFGDEQYF. The CDR3 nucleotides are TGTGCCTGCAAAGTTTTGGACAGGTTTGGCGACGAGCAGTACTTC.

This clonotype was seen at least ten times. J is TRBJ1-1 and V is TRBV10-3, with unresolved D. The CDR3 spans 14 residues. Germline V gene lookup returns CDR1 ENHRY and CDR2 SYGVKD. The V gene lost 5 bases and the J gene lost 1 base, with 11 bases spanning the gap. The CDR3 region has the DNA TGTGCCATCAGTCTGGAGGGTTGGAACACTGAAGCTTTCTTT. Translation: CAISLEGWNTEAFF.

This clonotype was picked up many times. The J gene is TRBJ2-1, the V gene TRBV4-1, with 10 bases identical to TRBD1. Losses at the gene ends were 5 bases for V and 5 bases for J; bases not matched to a gene: 6. CDR1 is MGHRA and CDR2 is YSYEKL in the germline V gene. This CDR3 has 15 amino acids. This CDR3 reads CASSSPGTGDNEQFF. The CDR3 DNA is TGCGCCAGCAGCTCGCCCGGGACAGGGGACAATGAGCAGTTCTTC.

Within the sample, this clonotype is medium-sized (0.01 to 0.1%). The rearrangement links TRBV5-1 to TRBJ1-1; TRBD1 matches 7 bases. The CDR3 is 12 amino acids. With V trimmed by 2 bases and J by 5 bases, 0 bases remained unmatched. Looked up from germline, CDR1 is SGHRS and CDR2 is YFSETQ. CDR3 in DNA: TGCGCCAGCAGCTTACAGGGGACTGAAGCTTTCTTT. The encoded protein is CASSLQGTEAFF.

CDR3 bases: TGTGCCACCAGCGATGGACAGGGTGTCGCCGGGGAGCTGTTTTTT. Translation gives CATSDGQGVAGELFF. The chain employs TRBV24-1 and TRBJ2-2, with 8 bases aligning to TRBD1. Unmatched junction bases numbered 9, after V lost 7 bases and J lost 6 bases. Germline V CDR1 and CDR2: KGHDR, SFDVKD. This CDR3 has 15 amino acids.

Ten or more counts support this clonotype. An end of the junction differs from the germline gene, which may be a read error. This chain uses TRBV30 with TRBJ2-1; 9 positions agree with TRBD1. This CDR3 has 13 amino acids. CDR1 and CDR2 (germline): GTSNPN, SVGIG (reference sequence). The CDR3 sequence: CAWAGQGYNQQFF. The CDR3 nucleotides are TGTGCCTGGGCCGGACAGGGGTACAATCAGCAGTTCTTC.

The DNA of the CDR3 is TGTGCCAGCAGCTCGACTAGCGGTGTGGATACGCAGTATTTT. Its translation: CASSSTSGVDTQYF. The chain employs TRBV7-8 and TRBJ2-3, with 9 bases lining up with TRBD2. The germline CDR1 and CDR2 sequences are SGHVS and FQNEAQ. The CDR3 sequence is 14 residues long. Losses at the gene ends were 4 bases for V and 6 bases for J; bases not matched to a gene: 5. Supplemented by reference TRBV7-8 and TRBJ2-3, the full variable domain reads GAGVSQSPRYKVAKRGQDVALRCDPISGHVSLFWYQQALGQGPEFLTYFQNEAQLDKSGLPSDRFFAERPEGSVSTLKIQRTQQEDSAVYLCASSSTSGVDTQYFGPGTRLTVL.

This clonotype was counted ten times or more. The J gene is TRBJ1-1, the V gene TRBV4-1; D not certain. Between the trimmed V and J ends, which lost 4 bases and 2 bases, there was a span of 11 bases. The germline V gene encodes CDR1 MGHRA and CDR2 YSYEKL. CDR3 size: 14 residues. The CDR3 loop is CASSLGRRNTEAFF. CDR3 bases: TGCGCCAGCAGCCTTGGACGGCGAAACACTGAAGCTTTCTTT.

The rearrangement uses TRBV25-1 and TRBJ2-1; 10 bases match TRBD2. In germline, CDR1 is MGHDK, CDR2 SYGVNS. The CDR3 runs to 14 residues. The V and J ends lost 7 bases and 4 bases, in that order; junction bases with no gene match: 4. CDR3 sequence: CASTLAGVYNEQFF. CDR3 DNA sequence: TGTGCCAGCACCCTAGCGGGGGTTTACAATGAGCAGTTCTTC.

The rearrangement uses TRBV9 and TRBJ2-1; 11 bases fit TRBD2. With V trimmed by 1 base and J by 3 bases, 6 bases remained unmatched. Germline CDR1 is SGDLS and CDR2 is YYNGEE. The CDR3 is 17 residues long. The CDR3 region is CASSVTWGLADYNEQFF. Here the CDR3 DNA reads TGTGCCAGCAGCGTAACTTGGGGACTAGCGGACTACAATGAGCAGTTCTTC.

This clonotype was picked up many times. At one end, the junction sequence differs from germline, possibly due to a read error. The genes are TRBV7-7 and TRBJ2-1, with D tentatively TRBD2 (5 bases). This CDR3 has 17 residues. Germline V CDR1 and CDR2: SSHAT, FNYEAQ (reference sequence). CDR3 residues: CASSLGLGVAPRNEQFF. Written as DNA, the CDR3 is TGTGCTAGCAGCTTAGGACTGGGAGTAGCACCCCGAAATGAGCAGTTCTTC. Together with reference TRBV7-7 and TRBJ2-1, the CDR3 gives the full variable domain: GAGVSQSPRYKVTKRGQDVTLRCDPISSHATLYWYQQALGQGPEFLTYFNYEAQPDKSGLPSDRFSAERPEGSISTLTIQRTEQRDSAMYRCASSLGLGVAPRNEQFFGPGTRLTVL.

This clonotype is termed medium-sized. The rearrangement joins TRBV18 to TRBJ2-2; D possibly corresponds to TRBD2 (5 bases). The CDR3 has 17 residues. Germline V gives CDR1 KGHSH, CDR2 LQKENI. The V gene lost 3 bases and the J gene lost 8 bases, with 22 bases spanning the gap. CDR3 sequence: CASSPLTPADAYGELFF. In nucleotides, the CDR3 is TGTGCCAGCTCACCCCTAACGCCAGCGGATGCCTATGGGGAGCTGTTTTTT.

This clonotype has a count of ten or more. The J gene is TRBJ2-7, the V gene TRBV28; 8 nucleotides agree with TRBD2. This CDR3 is built from 15 residues. Losses at the gene ends were 6 bases for V and 0 bases for J; bases not matched to a gene: 7. CDR1 and CDR2 from the germline V gene are MDHEN and SYDVKM. This CDR3 reads CASSLSGSSSYEQYF. DNA of the CDR3: TGTGCCAGCAGCCTCAGCGGGAGCAGCTCCTACGAGCAGTACTTC.

This clonotype was recorded many times. V usage is TRBV5-1 and J usage is TRBJ2-1, with D possibly being TRBD1 or TRBD2 (5 bases each). Per the germline V gene, CDR1 is SGHRS and CDR2 is YFSETQ. The CDR3 loop spans 12 amino acids. Deletions cut 0 bases from V and 10 bases from J, with 8 bases between. CDR3 region: CASSLDWGEQFF. As DNA, the CDR3 is TGCGCCAGCAGCTTGGATTGGGGGGAGCAGTTCTTC.

This clonotype was detected ten times or more. The genes are TRBV14 and TRBJ2-7; tentative D call: TRBD2 (5 bases). CDR1 and CDR2 from the germline V gene are SGHDN and FVKESK. This CDR3 has 17 residues. The V and J ends lost 1 base and 1 base respectively, with 17 bases between them. The CDR3 nucleotides read TGTGCCAGCAGCCAAGCCGACTTTTCGGGGTGGTCCTACGAGCAGTACTTC. This encodes CASSQADFSGWSYEQYF.

This clonotype was counted ten times or more. The CDR3 DNA reads as TGCAGCGTTACAGGGTCAAACTCTGGGGCCAACGTCCTGACTTTC. Translation: CSVTGSNSGANVLTF. The chain is built from TRBV29-1 and TRBJ2-6; D is possibly TRBD1 (6 bases). CDR1 and CDR2 from the germline V gene are SQVTM and ANQGSEA. The V and J ends lost 5 bases and 0 bases respectively, with 11 bases between them. CDR3 size: 15 residues.

This clonotype was recorded at least ten times. The V gene is TRBV29-1, the J gene TRBJ1-1; D may be TRBD1 (5 bases). CDR3 length equals 12 residues. The ends were cut back, 3 bases at V and 10 bases at J, with 15 bases in the middle. The V gene's germline CDR1 is SQVTM and CDR2 ANQGSEA. Here the CDR3 reads CSVEGGALGAFF. Written as DNA, the CDR3 is TGCAGCGTTGAGGGAGGGGCCCTGGGAGCTTTCTTT. Full variable domain (outside the CDR3, taken from reference TRBV29-1 and TRBJ1-1): SAVISQKPSRDICQRGTSLTIQCQVDSQVTMMFWYRQQPGQSLTLIATANQGSEATYESGFVIDKFPISRPNLTFSTLTVSNMSPEDSSIYLCSVEGGALGAFFGQGTRLTVV.

The chain couples TRBV9 to TRBJ2-5; TRBD1 or TRBD2 may be the D gene (5 bases each). Germline lookup yields CDR1 SGDLS and CDR2 YYNGEE. Deletions cut 0 bases from V and 2 bases from J, with 14 bases between. The CDR3 runs to 16 residues. In DNA form, the CDR3 reads TGTGCCAGCAGCGTAGCGCCTAGCCAGGGACAAGAGACCCAGTACTTC. It yields the protein CASSVAPSQGQETQYF.

By sample fraction, this clonotype is large. The rearrangement joins TRBV5-1 to TRBJ2-1; no definite D call. CDR1 and CDR2 from the germline V gene are SGHRS and YFSETQ. CDR3 size: 17 residues. V was pared by 1 base and J by 2 bases, with 16 bases between. In nucleotides, the CDR3 is TGCGCCAGCAGCTTGTCCCCCCTGGGCGGCCCCTACAATGAGCAGTTCTTC. The encoded protein is CASSLSPLGGPYNEQFF.

The V and J genes are TRBV30 and TRBJ2-7; TRBD1 is a possible D gene (5 bases). V lost 7 bases, J lost 2 bases, and 15 bases lay in between. CDR1 GTSNPN and CDR2 SVGIG come from the germline V gene (reference sequence). The CDR3 totals 13 residues. The chain's CDR3 is CASSLGLTYEQYF. The CDR3 DNA sequence: TGTGCCTCCTCGTTGGGGCTAACCTACGAGCAGTACTTC.

This clonotype appeared many times. This chain joins TRBV9 and TRBJ2-1, with TRBD2 matching 8 bases. V shed 0 bases and J 5 bases; nucleotides not matched to a gene: 4. Germline values: CDR1 SGDLS, CDR2 YYNGEE. The CDR3 contains 15 residues. The CDR3 sequence: CASSVVERGNNEQFF. CDR3 bases: TGTGCCAGCAGCGTAGTTGAGCGGGGGAACAATGAGCAGTTCTTC.

This clonotype was observed at least ten times. The chain is built from TRBV20-1 and TRBJ2-6; D gene uncertain. The CDR3 consists of 16 residues. Germline V gene sequence: CDR1 DFQATT, CDR2 SNEGSKA (reference sequence). Trimming stripped 1 base from V and 1 base from J, with 11 bases between. The CDR3 DNA sequence: TGCAGTGCTAGAGCTTTGAAATCATCTGGGGCCAACGTCCTGACTTTC. This gives the protein CSARALKSSGANVLTF.

This clonotype was seen a few times. This chain joins TRBV19 and TRBJ2-7; no reliable D call. This CDR3 has 14 amino acids. Germline CDR1 reads LNHDA; CDR2 reads SQIVND (reference sequence). Trimming cost V 3 bases and J 12 bases, with 21 bases left between them. CDR3 amino acids: CASSIGHRDRKLYF. The CDR3 region has the DNA TGTGCCAGTAGTATTGGGCACAGAGATAGAAAGCTGTACTTC.

This clonotype showed up many times. The chain joins TRBV5-1 to TRBJ2-1; a possible D gene is TRBD2 (7 bases). CDR1 is SGHRS, CDR2 YFSETQ, per germline. Trimming took 4 bases from V and 2 from J, leaving 16 bases between them. The CDR3 loop spans 16 amino acids. DNA for the CDR3: TGCGCCAGCAGCAGCCGCTGGGAGGGGGCCTACAATGAGCAGTTCTTC. It encodes CASSSRWEGAYNEQFF.

By share, this clonotype ranks as medium-sized. The CDR3 bases are TGTGCCAGCAGTTCGTTGAGGGAGTACCCCACAGATACGCAGTATTTT. This sequence encodes CASSSLREYPTDTQYF. V and J are TRBV19 and TRBJ2-3; a weak D match, TRBD2 (5 bases). From germline, CDR1 is LNHDA and CDR2 SQIVND (reference sequence). This CDR3 comprises 16 residues. Trimming left V 9 bases short and J 2 bases short, with 21 bases between.

This clonotype was seen many times. The gene calls are TRBV19 and TRBJ1-2, with D perhaps TRBD1 (5 bases). The CDR3 runs to 12 residues. Germline V gene lookup returns CDR1 LNHDA and CDR2 SQIVND (reference sequence). The V gene lost 8 bases and the J gene lost 0 bases, with 7 bases spanning the gap. In DNA form, the CDR3 reads TGTGCCAGTGGGGGGGCTAACTATGGCTACACCTTC. This codes for CASGGANYGYTF. The full variable domain, completed using reference TRBV19 and TRBJ1-2, is DGGITQSPKYLFRKEGQNVTLSCEQNLNHDAMYWYRQDPGQGLRLIYYSQIVNDFQKGDIAEGYSVSREKKESFPLTVTSAQKNPTAFYLCASGGANYGYTFGSGTRLTVV.